The 16 T cell receptor beta chains reported below all come from one sample, sequenced in a study of blood T cell repertoires in COVID-19. Some clones are missing from TCRdb's copy, which holds only in-frame ones; the method was immunoSEQ multiplex PCR. The sample has 200,000 to 250,000 clones, 81% seen once. Input material: peripheral blood. These receptors originate from a woman of 80 years or more with COVID-19, enrolled during active disease.

This chain joins TRBV7-9 and TRBJ2-5; D is perhaps TRBD2 (6 bases). The CDR3 covers 14 residues. Germline V gene data show CDR1 as SEHNR and CDR2 as FQNEAQ (reference sequence). With 6 bases removed from V and 5 bases from J, the gap between germline ends came to 16 bases. The CDR3 protein is CASSRSPREETQYF. CDR3 DNA sequence: TGTGCCAGCAGTCGAAGCCCTCGGGAGGAGACCCAGTACTTC.

This clone was seen more than once but under ten times. This chain joins TRBV18 and TRBJ2-2; 8 nucleotides match TRBD2. Germline CDR1 is KGHSH and CDR2 is LQKENI. With 0 bases clipped from V and 6 bases from J, the junction kept 3 bases outside the gene matches. CDR3 length equals 15 residues. CDR3 sequence: CASSPPSGSAGELFF. CDR3 nucleotides: TGTGCCAGCTCACCACCGAGCGGGAGTGCCGGGGAGCTGTTTTTT.

J is TRBJ2-7 and V is TRBV27; 9 bases agree with TRBD1. Germline-derived CDR1 and CDR2 are MNHEY and SMNVEV (reference sequence). With 6 bases clipped from V and 2 bases from J, the junction kept 8 bases outside the gene matches. The CDR3 extends over 15 amino acids. For the CDR3, the DNA is TGTGCCAGCAGCTACCCCGGGACAGGGACCTACGAGCAGTACTTC. Protein sequence: CASSYPGTGTYEQYF.

The chain links TRBV2 to TRBJ2-5, with 8 bases identical to TRBD2. The CDR3 runs 12 residues. V trimming: 7 bases; J trimming: 5 bases; junction bases outside the gene matches: 3. Germline V lookup: CDR1 SNHLY, CDR2 FYNNEI. The CDR3 DNA reads as TGTGCCAGCAATAGCGGGGAGGAGACCCAGTACTTC. This gives the protein CASNSGEETQYF.

The chain joins TRBV18 to TRBJ2-1; the match to TRBD2 covers 8 bases. V shed 4 bases, J shed 2 bases, and the junction held 10 bases outside the gene matches. Germline V CDR1 and CDR2: KGHSH, LQKENI. The CDR3 length is 17 residues. In DNA, the CDR3 is TGTGCCAGCTCACGAGTCGAGGGCGGGGGGCCCTACAATGAGCAGTTCTTC. Translation: CASSRVEGGGPYNEQFF.

The chain links TRBV29-1 to TRBJ2-5; D is unresolved. Trimming took off 7 bases at V and 4 bases at J, with 19 bases between the two ends. The CDR3 is made up of 14 amino acids. The germline V gene has CDR1 SQVTM and CDR2 ANQGSEA. The CDR3 DNA is TGCAGCGGAAGAGACTCTTCCCAAGGAGAGACCCAGTACTTC. This encodes CSGRDSSQGETQYF. The whole variable domain, remainder taken from reference TRBV29-1 and TRBJ2-5, is SAVISQKPSRDICQRGTSLTIQCQVDSQVTMMFWYRQQPGQSLTLIATANQGSEATYESGFVIDKFPISRPNLTFSTLTVSNMSPEDSSIYLCSGRDSSQGETQYFGPGTRLLVL.

This clone has just one count. Other DNA sequences from this sample encode an identical CDR3 as well. The chain joins TRBV18 to TRBJ1-2; 7 positions agree with TRBD1. Looked up from germline, CDR1 is KGHSH and CDR2 is LQKENI. The J segment lost 6 bases and the V segment lost 3 bases, leaving 4 bases of the junction unmatched. The CDR3 totals 13 residues. CDR3 bases: TGTGCCAGCTCACCTGACAGGGAGGATGGCTACACCTTC. It is translated as CASSPDREDGYTF.

The J gene is TRBJ1-1, the V gene TRBV28; TRBD1 might be the D (5 bases). This CDR3 comprises 13 residues. Germline V gene lookup returns CDR1 MDHEN and CDR2 SYDVKM. Trimming left V 4 bases short and J 10 bases short, with 16 bases between. CDR3 loop: CASSSGFSRRAFF. The CDR3 DNA reads as TGTGCCAGCAGTTCAGGGTTCTCCCGGCGAGCTTTCTTT. Full variable domain (outside the CDR3, taken from reference TRBV28 and TRBJ1-1): DVKVTQSSRYLVKRTGEKVFLECVQDMDHENMFWYRQDPGLGLRLIYFSYDVKMKEKGDIPEGYSVSREKKERFSLILESASTNQTSMYLCASSSGFSRRAFFGQGTRLTVV.

J is TRBJ1-2 and V is TRBV3-1 (or the pseudogene TRBV3-2); possible D gene TRBD1, 5 bases. The CDR3 contains 12 residues. Germline lookup yields CDR1 LGHDT and CDR2 YNNKEL (reference sequence). V was cut by 6 bases and J by 11 bases, with 16 bases left in between. The DNA of the CDR3 is TGTGCCAGCAGGCGCCGCGACAGCAGTTACACCTTC. Translating it yields CASRRRDSSYTF.

The chain uses TRBV29-1 and TRBJ2-7; possibly TRBD2 for D (5 bases). In germline, CDR1 is SQVTM, CDR2 ANQGSEA. This CDR3 contains 13 residues. V lost 3 bases to trimming and J lost 1 base, with 10 bases between them. For the CDR3, the DNA is TGCAGCGTTGAGGGCGGAGGATCCTACGAGCAGTACTTC. Protein sequence: CSVEGGGSYEQYF.

The chain recombines TRBV7-2 with TRBJ2-2; 8 nucleotides align to TRBD1. The CDR3 totals 16 residues. The germline V gene encodes CDR1 SGHTA and CDR2 FQGNSA. Losses at the gene ends were 6 bases for V and 5 bases for J; bases not matched to a gene: 11. The CDR3 DNA is TGTGCCAGCAGACCCGCCGGACAGGGAATAACCGGGGAGCTGTTTTTT. Protein product: CASRPAGQGITGELFF. Full variable domain (missing parts from reference TRBV7-2 and TRBJ2-2): GAGVSQSPSNKVTEKGKDVELRCDPISGHTALYWYRQSLGQGLEFLIYFQGNSAPDKSGLPSDRFSAERTGGSVSTLTIQRTQQEDSAVYLCASRPAGQGITGELFFGEGSRLTVL.

This chain links TRBV28 with TRBJ1-3; D remains ambiguous. V lost 5 bases and J 7 bases, leaving 18 bases between the germline ends. Per the germline V gene, CDR1 is MDHEN and CDR2 is SYDVKM. The CDR3 contains 15 residues. This CDR3 reads CASSVRSIGLNTIYF. CDR3 DNA sequence: TGTGCCAGCAGTGTTCGGTCTATTGGTCTCAACACCATATATTTT.

The rearrangement links TRBV6-4 to TRBJ2-1, with 9 bases fitting TRBD2. V trimming: 4 bases; J trimming: 12 bases; junction bases outside the gene matches: 10. CDR3 length: 14 amino acids. The germline CDR1 and CDR2 sequences are MRHNA and SNTAGT. CDR3 residues: CASSGLAGQTAQFF. The CDR3 DNA sequence: TGTGCCAGCAGTGGGCTAGCGGGACAAACCGCGCAGTTCTTC.

V and J are TRBV7-9 and TRBJ2-2; D call uncertain. Trimming left V 1 base short and J 1 base short, with 4 bases between. The CDR3 contains 14 residues. The V gene's germline CDR1 is SEHNR and CDR2 FQNEAQ (reference sequence). CDR3 amino acids: CASSLGGNTGELFF. CDR3 bases: TGTGCCAGCAGCTTAGGAGGGAACACCGGGGAGCTGTTTTTT.

V and J are TRBV5-1 and TRBJ1-2, with 7 nucleotides matching TRBD1. Germline V lookup: CDR1 SGHRS, CDR2 YFSETQ. Trimming took 4 bases from V and 0 from J; bases not matched to a gene: 6. This CDR3 is built from 15 residues. In DNA, the CDR3 is TGCGCCAGCAGCCCGGGACAGATAACTAACTATGGCTACACCTTC. Translated: CASSPGQITNYGYTF. Supplemented by reference TRBV5-1 and TRBJ1-2, the full variable domain reads KAGVTQTPRYLIKTRGQQVTLSCSPISGHRSVSWYQQTPGQGLQFLFEYFSETQRNKGNFPGRFSGRQFSNSRSEMNVSTLELGDSALYLCASSPGQITNYGYTFGSGTRLTVV.

The chain uses TRBV6-5 and TRBJ1-1; 9 bases are a match to TRBD1. CDR3 size: 13 residues. Germline-derived CDR1 and CDR2 are MNHEY and SVGAGI. V trimming: 6 bases; J trimming: 5 bases; junction bases outside the gene matches: 4. The DNA for the CDR3 is TGTGCCAGCAGGGACAGGGGTCAAACTGAAGCTTTCTTT. The encoded protein is CASRDRGQTEAFF.